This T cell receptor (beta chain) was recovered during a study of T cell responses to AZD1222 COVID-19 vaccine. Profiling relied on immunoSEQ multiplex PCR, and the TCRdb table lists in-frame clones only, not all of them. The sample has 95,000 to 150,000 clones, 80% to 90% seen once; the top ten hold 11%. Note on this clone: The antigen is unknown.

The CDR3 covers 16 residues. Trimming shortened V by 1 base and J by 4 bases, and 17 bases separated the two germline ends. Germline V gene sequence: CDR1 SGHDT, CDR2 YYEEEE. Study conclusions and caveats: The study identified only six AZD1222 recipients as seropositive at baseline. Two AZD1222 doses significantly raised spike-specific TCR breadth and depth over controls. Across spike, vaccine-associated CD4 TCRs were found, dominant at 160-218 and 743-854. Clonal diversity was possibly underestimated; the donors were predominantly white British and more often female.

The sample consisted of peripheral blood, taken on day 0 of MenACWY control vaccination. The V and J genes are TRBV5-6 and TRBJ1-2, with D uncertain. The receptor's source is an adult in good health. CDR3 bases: TGTGCCAGCAGCTTGACTGCAGGACCTTCCTCCTATGGCTACACCTTC. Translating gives CASSLTAGPSSYGYTF.